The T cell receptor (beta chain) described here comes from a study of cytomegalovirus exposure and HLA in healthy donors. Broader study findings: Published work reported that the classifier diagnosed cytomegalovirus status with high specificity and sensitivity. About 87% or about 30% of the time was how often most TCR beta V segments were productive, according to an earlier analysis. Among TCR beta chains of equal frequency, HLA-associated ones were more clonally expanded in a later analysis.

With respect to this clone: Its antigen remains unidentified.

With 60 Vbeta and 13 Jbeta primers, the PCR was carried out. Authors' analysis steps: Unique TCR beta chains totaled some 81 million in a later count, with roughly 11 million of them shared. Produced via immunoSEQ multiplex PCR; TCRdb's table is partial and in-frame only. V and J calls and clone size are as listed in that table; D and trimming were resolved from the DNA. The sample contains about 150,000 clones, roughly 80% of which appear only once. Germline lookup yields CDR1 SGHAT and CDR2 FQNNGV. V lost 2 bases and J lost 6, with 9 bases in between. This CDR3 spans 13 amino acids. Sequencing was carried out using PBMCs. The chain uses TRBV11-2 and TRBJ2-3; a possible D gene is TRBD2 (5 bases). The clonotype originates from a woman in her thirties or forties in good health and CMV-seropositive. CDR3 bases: TGTGCCAGCAGCTTATGGGAGATGGATACGCAGTATTTT. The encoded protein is CASSLWEMDTQYF.